This record covers a single TCR beta chain. The sample comes from a study of technical replicates of blood from a handful of donors. In germline, CDR1 is LNHDA, CDR2 SQIVND (reference sequence). The CDR3 covers 13 residues. V dropped 7 bases and J dropped 4 bases, with 13 bases sitting between them. Profiled with immunoSEQ multiplex PCR; TCRdb holds only in-frame clones, not every one. This sample has 95,000 to 100,000 clones; nearly 96% occur once, and the top ten carry 0.2% to 0.25%. The chain uses TRBV19 and TRBJ1-2; D may be TRBD1 (6 bases). Input material: T cells isolated from PBMCs. The receptor comes from a human donor in good health. CDR3 bases: TGTGCCAGTATTAGGGGGAGCGGCTATGGCTACACCTTC. Translated, it gives CASIRGSGYGYTF. The full variable domain, rest sourced from reference TRBV19 and TRBJ1-2, is DGGITQSPKYLFRKEGQNVTLSCEQNLNHDAMYWYRQDPGQGLRLIYYSQIVNDFQKGDIAEGYSVSREKKESFPLTVTSAQKNPTAFYLCASIRGSGYGYTFGSGTRLTVV.